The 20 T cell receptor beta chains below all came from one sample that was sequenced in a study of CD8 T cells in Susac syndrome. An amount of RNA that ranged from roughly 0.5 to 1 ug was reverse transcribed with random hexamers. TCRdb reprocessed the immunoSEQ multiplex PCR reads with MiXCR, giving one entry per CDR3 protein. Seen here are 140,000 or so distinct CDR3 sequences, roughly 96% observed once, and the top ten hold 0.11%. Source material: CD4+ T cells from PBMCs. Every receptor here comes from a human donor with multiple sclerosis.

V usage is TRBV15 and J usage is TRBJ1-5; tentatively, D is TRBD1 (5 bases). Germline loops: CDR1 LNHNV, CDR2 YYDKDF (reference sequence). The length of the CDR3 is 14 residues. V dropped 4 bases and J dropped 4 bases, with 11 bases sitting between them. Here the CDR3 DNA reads TGTGCCACCAGCACGGGGGTATTGAATCAGCCCCAGCATTTT. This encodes CATSTGVLNQPQHF. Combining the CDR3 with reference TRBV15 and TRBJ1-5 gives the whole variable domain DAMVIQNPRYQVTQFGKPVTLSCSQTLNHNVMYWYQQKSSQAPKLLFHYYDKDFNNEADTPDNFQSRRPNTSFCFLDIRSPGLGDTAMYLCATSTGVLNQPQHFGDGTRLSIL.

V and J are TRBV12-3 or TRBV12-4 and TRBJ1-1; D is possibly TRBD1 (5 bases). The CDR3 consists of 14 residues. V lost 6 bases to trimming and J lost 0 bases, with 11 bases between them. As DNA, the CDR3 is TGTGCCAGCAGGCCCCAGGGAATGAACACTGAAGCTTTCTTT. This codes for CASRPQGMNTEAFF.

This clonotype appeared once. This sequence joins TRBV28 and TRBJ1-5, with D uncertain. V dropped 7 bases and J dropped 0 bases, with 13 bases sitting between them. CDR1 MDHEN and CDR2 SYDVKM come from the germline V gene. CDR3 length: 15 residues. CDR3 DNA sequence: TGTGCCAGCAATCCAGGTGGGTCTAGCAATCAGCCCCAGCATTTT. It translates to CASNPGGSSNQPQHF.

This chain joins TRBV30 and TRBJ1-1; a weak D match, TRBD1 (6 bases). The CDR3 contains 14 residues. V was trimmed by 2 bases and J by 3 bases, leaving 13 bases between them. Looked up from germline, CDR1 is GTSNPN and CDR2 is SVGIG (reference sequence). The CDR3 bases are TGTGCCTGGAGTCTTGGGACAACCGACACTGAAGCTTTCTTT. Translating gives CAWSLGTTDTEAFF. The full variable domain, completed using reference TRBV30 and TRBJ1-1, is SQTIHQWPATLVQPVGSPLSLECTVEGTSNPNLYWYRQAAGRGLQLLFYSVGIGQISSEVPQNLSASRPQDRQFILSSKKLLLSDSGFYLCAWSLGTTDTEAFFGQGTRLTVV.

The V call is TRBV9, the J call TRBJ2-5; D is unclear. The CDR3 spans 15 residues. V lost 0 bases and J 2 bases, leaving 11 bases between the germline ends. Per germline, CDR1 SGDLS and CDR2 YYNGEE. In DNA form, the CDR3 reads TGTGCCAGCAGCGTAGGATCCCGGAGTCAAGAGACCCAGTACTTC. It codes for CASSVGSRSQETQYF.

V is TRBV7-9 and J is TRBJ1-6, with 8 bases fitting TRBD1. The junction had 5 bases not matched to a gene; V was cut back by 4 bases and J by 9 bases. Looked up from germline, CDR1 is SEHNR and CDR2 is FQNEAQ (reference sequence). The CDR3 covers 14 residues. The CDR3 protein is CASSSGTGTSPLHF. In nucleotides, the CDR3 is TGTGCCAGCAGCTCCGGGACAGGAACTTCACCCCTCCACTTT.

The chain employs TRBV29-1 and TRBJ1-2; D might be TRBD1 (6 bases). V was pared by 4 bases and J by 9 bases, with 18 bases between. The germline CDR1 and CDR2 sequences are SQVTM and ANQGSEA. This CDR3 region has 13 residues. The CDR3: CSVVWQGRGSYTF. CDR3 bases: TGCAGCGTTGTGTGGCAGGGGAGAGGCAGCTACACCTTC.

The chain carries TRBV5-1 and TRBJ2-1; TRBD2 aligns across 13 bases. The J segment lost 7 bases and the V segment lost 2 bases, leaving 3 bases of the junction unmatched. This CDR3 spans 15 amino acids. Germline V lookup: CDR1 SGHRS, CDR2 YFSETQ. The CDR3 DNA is TGCGCCAGCAGCTTCTGGACTAGCGGGAGAAATGAGCAGTTCTTC. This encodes CASSFWTSGRNEQFF.

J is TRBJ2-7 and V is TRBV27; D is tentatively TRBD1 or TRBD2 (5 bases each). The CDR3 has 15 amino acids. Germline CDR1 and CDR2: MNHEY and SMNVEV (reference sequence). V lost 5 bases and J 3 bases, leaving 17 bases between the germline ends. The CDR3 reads CASSPRAGSYYEQYF. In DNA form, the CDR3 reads TGTGCCAGCAGTCCAAGGGCAGGGAGTTACTACGAGCAGTACTTC.

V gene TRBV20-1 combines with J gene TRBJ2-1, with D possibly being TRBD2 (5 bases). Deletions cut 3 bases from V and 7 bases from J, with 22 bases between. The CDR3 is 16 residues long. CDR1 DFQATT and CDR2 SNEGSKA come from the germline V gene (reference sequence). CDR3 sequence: CSARARRQAGENEQFF. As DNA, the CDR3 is TGCAGTGCTAGGGCCCGTCGGCAGGCCGGGGAGAATGAGCAGTTCTTC.

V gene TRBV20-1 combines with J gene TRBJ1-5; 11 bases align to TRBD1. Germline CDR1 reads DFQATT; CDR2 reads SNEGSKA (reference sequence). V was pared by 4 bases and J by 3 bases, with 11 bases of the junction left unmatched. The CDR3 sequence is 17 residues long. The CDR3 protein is CSATGQGGYGANQPQHF. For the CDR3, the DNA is TGCAGTGCTACGGGACAGGGGGGGTATGGGGCCAATCAGCCCCAGCATTTT.

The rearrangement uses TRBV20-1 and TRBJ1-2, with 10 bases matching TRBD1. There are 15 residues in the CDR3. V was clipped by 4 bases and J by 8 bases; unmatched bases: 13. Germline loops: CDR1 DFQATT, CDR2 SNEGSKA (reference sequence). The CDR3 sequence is CSATAVGDRGFGYTF. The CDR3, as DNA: TGCAGTGCTACCGCCGTGGGGGACAGGGGATTCGGCTACACCTTC.

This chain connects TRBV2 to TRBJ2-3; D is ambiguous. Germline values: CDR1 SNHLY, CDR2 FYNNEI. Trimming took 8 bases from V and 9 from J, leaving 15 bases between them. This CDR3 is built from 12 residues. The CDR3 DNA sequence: TGTGCCAGCGGAGAGTGGGTTGTCACGCAGTATTTT. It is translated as CASGEWVVTQYF.

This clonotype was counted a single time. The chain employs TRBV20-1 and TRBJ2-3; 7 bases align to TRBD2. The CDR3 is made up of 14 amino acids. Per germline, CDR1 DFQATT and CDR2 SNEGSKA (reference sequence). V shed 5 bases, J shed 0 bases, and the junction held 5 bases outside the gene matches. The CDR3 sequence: CSAVKRGSTDTQYF. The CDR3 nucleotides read TGCAGTGCTGTGAAGCGGGGTAGCACAGATACGCAGTATTTT.

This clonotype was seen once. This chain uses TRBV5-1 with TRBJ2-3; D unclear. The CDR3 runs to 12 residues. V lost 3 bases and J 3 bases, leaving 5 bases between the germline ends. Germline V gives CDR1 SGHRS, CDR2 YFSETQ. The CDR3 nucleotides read TGCGCCAGCAGCTACCAGACAGATACGCAGTATTTT. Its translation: CASSYQTDTQYF.

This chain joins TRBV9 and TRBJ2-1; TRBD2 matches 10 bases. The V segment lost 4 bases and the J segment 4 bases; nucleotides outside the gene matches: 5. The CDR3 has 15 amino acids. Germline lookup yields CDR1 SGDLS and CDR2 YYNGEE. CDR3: CASSTDSGRYNEQFF. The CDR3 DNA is TGTGCCAGCAGCACCGATAGCGGGAGGTACAATGAGCAGTTCTTC.

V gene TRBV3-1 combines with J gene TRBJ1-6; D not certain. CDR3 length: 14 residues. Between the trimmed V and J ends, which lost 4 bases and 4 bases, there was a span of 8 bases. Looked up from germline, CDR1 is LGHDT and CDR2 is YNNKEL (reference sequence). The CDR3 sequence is CASSPAGYNSPLHF. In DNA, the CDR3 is TGTGCCAGCAGCCCTGCAGGATATAATTCACCCCTCCACTTT.

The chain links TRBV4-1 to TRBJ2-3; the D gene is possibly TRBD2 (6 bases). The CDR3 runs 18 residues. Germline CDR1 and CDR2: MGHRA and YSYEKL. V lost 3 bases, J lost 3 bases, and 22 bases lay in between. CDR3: CASSHSREPTIRTDTQYF. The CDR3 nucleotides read TGCGCCAGCAGCCATAGCCGGGAGCCAACCATCAGGACAGATACGCAGTATTTT.

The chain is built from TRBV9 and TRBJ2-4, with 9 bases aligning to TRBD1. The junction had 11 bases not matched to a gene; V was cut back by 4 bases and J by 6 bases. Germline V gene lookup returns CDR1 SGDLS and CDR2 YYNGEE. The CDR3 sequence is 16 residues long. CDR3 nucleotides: TGTGCCAGCAGCCCCGAAACAGGGGGCCACGGAAACATTCAGTACTTC. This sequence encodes CASSPETGGHGNIQYF.

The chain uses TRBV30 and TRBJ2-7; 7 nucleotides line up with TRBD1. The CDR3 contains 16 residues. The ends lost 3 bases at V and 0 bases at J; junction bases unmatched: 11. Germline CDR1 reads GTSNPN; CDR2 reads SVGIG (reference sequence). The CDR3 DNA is TGTGCCTGGAGCGGAAGACAGGGTCGAGACTCCTACGAGCAGTACTTC. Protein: CAWSGRQGRDSYEQYF.